This TCR beta chain stems from a study of T cell changes during pregnancy in multiple sclerosis (dated by TCRdb to between 2018 and 2021). As for the study more broadly: The study examined how the T cell repertoire changed over the course of pregnancy in women with multiple sclerosis.

Library prep was done by the immunoSEQ multiplex PCR assay. TCRdb's version of the immuneACCESS table is confined to in-frame rearrangements and falls short of the full clone set. An unresolved V gene accounts for under half of the shortfall where checked; the remainder is of unknown origin. The sample table shows around 78,000 clones, and roughly 93% are seen once. The ten biggest clones cover around 2.3% of the sample. As to this clone: Its recognized antigen is unknown. Nothing much larger sits one base from this clone, and base qualities are not available.

Unmatched junction bases come to 8, with V trimmed by 3 bases and J by 4 bases. The CDR3 sequence holds 15 residues, the cysteine and phenylalanine included. CDR3 DNA is the only sequence kept; it has 45 bases, read in frame from the first base. The CDR1 and CDR2 encoded by the germline V gene (reference sequence) are SGHNT and YYREEE. The chain is encoded by TRBV5-4 joined to TRBJ1-1, with 8 central nucleotides matching TRBD1. The clonotype comes from a female donor with multiple sclerosis, enrolled in a pregnancy study. The sequences come from peripheral blood, collected in the second trimester of pregnancy. The CDR3 amino acid sequence is: CASSWRQGSSTEAFF. In nucleotide form, the sequence is TGTGCCAGCAGCTGGAGACAGGGGTCGAGCACTGAAGCTTTCTTT.